This TCR beta chain is from a study of blood T cell repertoires in COVID-19. The repertoire was sequenced with immunoSEQ multiplex PCR; TCRdb's copy has only in-frame clones and lacks some. Of some 65,000 clones listed, roughly 80% are singletons. This CDR3 comprises 13 residues. Germline CDR1 reads SGDLS; CDR2 reads YYNGEE. Trimming removed 3 bases at V and 6 bases at J, with 7 bases between. Sequencing used peripheral blood. The TCR was taken from a woman aged 70-85 years with acute or convalescent COVID-19. The rearrangement links TRBV9 to TRBJ1-6; tentatively, D is TRBD1 (6 bases). CDR3: CASSGTVNSPLHF. In DNA form, the CDR3 reads TGTGCCAGCAGCGGGACAGTTAATTCACCCCTCCACTTT.